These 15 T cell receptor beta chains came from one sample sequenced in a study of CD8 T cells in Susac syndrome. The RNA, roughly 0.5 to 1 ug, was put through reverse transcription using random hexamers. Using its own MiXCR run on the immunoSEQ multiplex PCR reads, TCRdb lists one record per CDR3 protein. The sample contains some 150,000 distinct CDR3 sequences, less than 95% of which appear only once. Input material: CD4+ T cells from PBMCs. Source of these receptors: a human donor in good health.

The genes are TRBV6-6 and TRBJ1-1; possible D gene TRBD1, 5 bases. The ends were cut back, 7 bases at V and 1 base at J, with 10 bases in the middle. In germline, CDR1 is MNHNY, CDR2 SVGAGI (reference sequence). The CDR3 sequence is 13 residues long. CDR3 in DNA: TGTGCCAGCAAAAAGACAGAGAACACTGAAGCTTTCTTT. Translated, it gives CASKKTENTEAFF.

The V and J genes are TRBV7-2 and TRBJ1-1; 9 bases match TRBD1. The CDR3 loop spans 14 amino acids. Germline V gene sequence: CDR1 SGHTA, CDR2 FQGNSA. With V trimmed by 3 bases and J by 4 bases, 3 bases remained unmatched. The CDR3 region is CASSLTGGGTEAFF. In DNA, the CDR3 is TGTGCCAGCAGCTTGACAGGGGGGGGCACTGAAGCTTTCTTT.

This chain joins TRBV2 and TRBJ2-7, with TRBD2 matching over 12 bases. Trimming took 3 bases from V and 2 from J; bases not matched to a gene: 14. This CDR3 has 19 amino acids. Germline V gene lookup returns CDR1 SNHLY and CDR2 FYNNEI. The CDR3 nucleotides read TGTGCCAGCAGTGACCCGACTAGCGGGAGAGTAGGGGAACCCTACGAGCAGTACTTC. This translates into CASSDPTSGRVGEPYEQYF.

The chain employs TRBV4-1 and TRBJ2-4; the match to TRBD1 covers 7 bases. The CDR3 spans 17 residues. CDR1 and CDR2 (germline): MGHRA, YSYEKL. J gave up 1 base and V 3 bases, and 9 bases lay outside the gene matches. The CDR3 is CASSQITGEGAKNIQYF. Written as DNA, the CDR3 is TGCGCCAGCAGCCAGATAACAGGGGAAGGGGCCAAAAACATTCAGTACTTC.

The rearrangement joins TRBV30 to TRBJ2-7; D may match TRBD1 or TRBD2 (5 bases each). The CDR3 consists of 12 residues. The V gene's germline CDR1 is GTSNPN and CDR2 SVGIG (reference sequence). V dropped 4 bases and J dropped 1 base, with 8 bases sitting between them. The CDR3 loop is CAWTGRSYEQYF. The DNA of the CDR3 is TGTGCCTGGACGGGACGATCCTACGAGCAGTACTTC. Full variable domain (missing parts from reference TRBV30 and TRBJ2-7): SQTIHQWPATLVQPVGSPLSLECTVEGTSNPNLYWYRQAAGRGLQLLFYSVGIGQISSEVPQNLSASRPQDRQFILSSKKLLLSDSGFYLCAWTGRSYEQYFGPGTRLTVT.

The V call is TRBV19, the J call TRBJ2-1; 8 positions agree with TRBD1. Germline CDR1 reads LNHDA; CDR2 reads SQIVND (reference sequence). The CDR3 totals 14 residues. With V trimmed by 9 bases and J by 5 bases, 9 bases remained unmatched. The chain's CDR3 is CASRRDRLDNEQFF. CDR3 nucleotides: TGTGCCAGCCGCCGGGACAGGCTAGACAATGAGCAGTTCTTC. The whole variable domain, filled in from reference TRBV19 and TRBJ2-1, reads DGGITQSPKYLFRKEGQNVTLSCEQNLNHDAMYWYRQDPGQGLRLIYYSQIVNDFQKGDIAEGYSVSREKKESFPLTVTSAQKNPTAFYLCASRRDRLDNEQFFGPGTRLTVL.

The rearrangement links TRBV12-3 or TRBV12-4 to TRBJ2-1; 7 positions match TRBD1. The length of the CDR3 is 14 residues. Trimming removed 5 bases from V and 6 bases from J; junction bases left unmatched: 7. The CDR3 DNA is TGTGCCAGCAGTATCACAGGGGTAGTCAATGAGCAGTTCTTC. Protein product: CASSITGVVNEQFF.

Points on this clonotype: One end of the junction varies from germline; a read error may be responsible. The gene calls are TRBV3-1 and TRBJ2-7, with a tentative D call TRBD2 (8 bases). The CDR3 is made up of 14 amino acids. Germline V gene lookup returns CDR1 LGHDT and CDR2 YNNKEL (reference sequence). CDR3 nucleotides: TGTGCCAGCAGCCAAGATACGGGAGGGGACAGTCCATTCTTC. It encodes CASSQDTGGDSPFF.

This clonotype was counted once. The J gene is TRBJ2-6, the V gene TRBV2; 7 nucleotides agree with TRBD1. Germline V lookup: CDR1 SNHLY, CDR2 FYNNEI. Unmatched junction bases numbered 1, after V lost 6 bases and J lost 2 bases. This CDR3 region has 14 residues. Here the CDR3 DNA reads TGTGCCAGCAGGAGGGGGCCTGGGGCCAACGTCCTGACTTTC. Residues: CASRRGPGANVLTF.

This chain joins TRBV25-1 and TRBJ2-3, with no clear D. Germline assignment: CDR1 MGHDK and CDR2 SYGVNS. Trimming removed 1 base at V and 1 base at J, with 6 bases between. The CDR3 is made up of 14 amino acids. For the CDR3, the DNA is TGTGCCAGCAGTGAATCTCCCCGCACAGATACGCAGTATTTT. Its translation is CASSESPRTDTQYF.

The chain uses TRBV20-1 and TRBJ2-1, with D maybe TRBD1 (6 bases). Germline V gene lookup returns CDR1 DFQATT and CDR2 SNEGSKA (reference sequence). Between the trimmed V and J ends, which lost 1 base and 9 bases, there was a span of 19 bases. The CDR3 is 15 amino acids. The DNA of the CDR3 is TGCAGTGCTAGAGCTTCTCCCAGGGGTGGGAGTGAGCAGTTCTTC. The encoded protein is CSARASPRGGSEQFF.

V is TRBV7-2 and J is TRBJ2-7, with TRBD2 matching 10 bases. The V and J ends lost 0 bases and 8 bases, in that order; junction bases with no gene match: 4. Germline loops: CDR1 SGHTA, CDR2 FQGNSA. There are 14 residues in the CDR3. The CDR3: CASSLAAGGRQQYF. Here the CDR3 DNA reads TGTGCCAGCAGCTTAGCAGCGGGAGGGAGGCAGCAGTACTTC.

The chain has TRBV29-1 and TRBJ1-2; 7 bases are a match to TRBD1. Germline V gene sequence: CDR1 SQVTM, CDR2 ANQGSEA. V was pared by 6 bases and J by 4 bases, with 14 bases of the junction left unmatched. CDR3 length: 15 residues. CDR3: CSVKDRPGVFYGYTF. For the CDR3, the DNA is TGCAGCGTCAAGGACAGGCCGGGGGTCTTCTATGGCTACACCTTC.

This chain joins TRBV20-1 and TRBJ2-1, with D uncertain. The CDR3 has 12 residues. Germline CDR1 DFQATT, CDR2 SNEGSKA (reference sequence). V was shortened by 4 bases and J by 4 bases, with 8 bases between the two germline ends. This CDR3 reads CSATTRYNEQFF. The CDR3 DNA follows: TGCAGTGCTACGACCAGGTACAATGAGCAGTTCTTC.

CDR3 coding DNA: TGTGCCAGCAGTTTACGTGCTGGGTGGGTCACTGAAGCTTTCTTT. Protein: CASSLRAGWVTEAFF. The chain joins TRBV27 to TRBJ1-1; no clear D gene. The germline CDR1 and CDR2 sequences are MNHEY and SMNVEV (reference sequence). Trimming shortened V by 2 bases and J by 4 bases, and 14 bases separated the two germline ends. The CDR3 has 15 residues.